The TCR beta chain described here comes from a study of blood T cell repertoires in COVID-19. How the authors handled the data: Reference gene primer amplification gave nucleated cell count estimates. The repertoire was sequenced with immunoSEQ multiplex PCR; TCRdb's copy has only in-frame clones and lacks some. V, J and clone size are taken as reported in that table, and D and trimming were inferred from the DNA itself. The table lists about 150,000 clones, about nine tenths of them singletons. Deletions cut 1 base from V and 0 bases from J, with 10 bases between. CDR3 length equals 15 residues. Germline V gives CDR1 GTSNPN, CDR2 SVGIG (reference sequence).

The chain combines TRBV30 with TRBJ1-5; no clear D gene. The sequenced sample consisted of peripheral blood. The clonotype was recovered from a man aged 50-59 years who had recovered from COVID-19. The CDR3 bases are TGTGCCTGGAGTGGATTCGGGAATAGCAATCAGCCCCAGCATTTT. Translated, it gives CAWSGFGNSNQPQHF.